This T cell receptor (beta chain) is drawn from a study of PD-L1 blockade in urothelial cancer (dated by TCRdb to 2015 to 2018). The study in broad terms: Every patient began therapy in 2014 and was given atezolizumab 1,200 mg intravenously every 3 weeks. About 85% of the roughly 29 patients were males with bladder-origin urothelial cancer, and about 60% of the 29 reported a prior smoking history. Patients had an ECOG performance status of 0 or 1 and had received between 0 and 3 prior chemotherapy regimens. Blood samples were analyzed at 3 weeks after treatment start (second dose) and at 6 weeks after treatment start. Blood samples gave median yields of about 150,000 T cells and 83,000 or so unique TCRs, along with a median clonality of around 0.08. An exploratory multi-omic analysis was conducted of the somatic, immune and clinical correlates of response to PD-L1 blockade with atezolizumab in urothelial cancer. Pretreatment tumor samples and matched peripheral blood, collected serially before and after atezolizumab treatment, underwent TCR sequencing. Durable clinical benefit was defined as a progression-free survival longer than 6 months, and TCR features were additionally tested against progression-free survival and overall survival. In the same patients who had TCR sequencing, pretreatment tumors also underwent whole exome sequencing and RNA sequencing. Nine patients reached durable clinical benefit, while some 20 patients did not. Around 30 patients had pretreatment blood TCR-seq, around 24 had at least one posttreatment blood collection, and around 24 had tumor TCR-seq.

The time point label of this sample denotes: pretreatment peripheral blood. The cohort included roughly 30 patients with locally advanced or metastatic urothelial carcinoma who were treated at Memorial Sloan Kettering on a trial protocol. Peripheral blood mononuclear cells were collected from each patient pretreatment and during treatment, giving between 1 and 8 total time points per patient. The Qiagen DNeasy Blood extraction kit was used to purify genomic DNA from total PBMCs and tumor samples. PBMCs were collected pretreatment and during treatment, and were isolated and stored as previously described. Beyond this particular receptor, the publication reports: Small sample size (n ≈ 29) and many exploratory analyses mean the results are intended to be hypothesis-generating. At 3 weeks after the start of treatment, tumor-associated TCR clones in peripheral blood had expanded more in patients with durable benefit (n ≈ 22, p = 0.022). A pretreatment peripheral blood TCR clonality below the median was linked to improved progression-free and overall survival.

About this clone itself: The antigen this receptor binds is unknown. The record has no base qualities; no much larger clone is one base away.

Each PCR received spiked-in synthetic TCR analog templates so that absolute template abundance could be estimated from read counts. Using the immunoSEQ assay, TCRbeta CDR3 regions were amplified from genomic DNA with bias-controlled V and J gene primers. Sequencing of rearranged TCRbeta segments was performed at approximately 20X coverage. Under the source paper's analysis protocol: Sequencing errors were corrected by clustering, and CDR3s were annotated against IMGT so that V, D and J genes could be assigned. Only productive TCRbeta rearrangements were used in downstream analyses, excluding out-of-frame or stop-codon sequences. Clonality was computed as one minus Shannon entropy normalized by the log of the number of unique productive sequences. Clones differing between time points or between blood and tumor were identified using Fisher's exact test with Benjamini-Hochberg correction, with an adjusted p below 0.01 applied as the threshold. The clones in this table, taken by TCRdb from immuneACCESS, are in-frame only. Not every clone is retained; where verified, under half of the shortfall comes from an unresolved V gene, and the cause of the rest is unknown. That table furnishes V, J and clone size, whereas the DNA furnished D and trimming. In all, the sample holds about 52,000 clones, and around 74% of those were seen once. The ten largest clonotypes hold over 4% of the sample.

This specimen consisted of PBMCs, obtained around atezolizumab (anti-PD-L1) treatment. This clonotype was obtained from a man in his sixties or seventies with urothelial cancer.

CDR3 protein: CASSHRGSSYEQYF. The nucleotides are TGTGCCAGCAGCCACCGAGGGAGCAGCTACGAGCAGTACTTC. Recombination connected TRBV4-2 to TRBJ2-5; TRBD2 is possibly the D segment (5 matching bases). The DNA end lines up better with TRBJ2-7; the J call may be wrong. The CDR3 numbers 14 residues from cysteine through phenylalanine. The CDR3 DNA has 42 bases and is translated from base 1. The germline V gene yields LGHNA for CDR1 and YNFKEQ for CDR2.